This T cell receptor beta chain was recovered during a study of T cell responses to AZD1222 COVID-19 vaccine. This clone was seen only once. Its antigen remains unidentified. This CDR3 has 16 amino acids. V shed 2 bases, J shed 2 bases, and the junction held 5 bases outside the gene matches. CDR1 is WSHSY and CDR2 is SAAADI in the germline V gene. TCRdb's copy holds only in-frame clones and misses some; the assay was immunoSEQ multiplex PCR. The repertoire holds about 76,000 clones, with nearly 90% as singletons. Whole-study results and caveats: Only a handful of individuals given AZD1222 were seropositive at baseline. A mostly white British donor set with more females was recruited, and clonal diversity was possibly underestimated.

The sample was peripheral blood, taken on day 0 of AZD1222 vaccination. The chain recombines TRBV10-2 with TRBJ2-7, with TRBD1 identical over 11 bases. The receptor was derived from an adult in good health. CDR3 DNA sequence: TGCGCCAGCAGTGAGACCCCGGGACAGGGGGCCTACGAGCAGTACTTC. It translates to CASSETPGQGAYEQYF.